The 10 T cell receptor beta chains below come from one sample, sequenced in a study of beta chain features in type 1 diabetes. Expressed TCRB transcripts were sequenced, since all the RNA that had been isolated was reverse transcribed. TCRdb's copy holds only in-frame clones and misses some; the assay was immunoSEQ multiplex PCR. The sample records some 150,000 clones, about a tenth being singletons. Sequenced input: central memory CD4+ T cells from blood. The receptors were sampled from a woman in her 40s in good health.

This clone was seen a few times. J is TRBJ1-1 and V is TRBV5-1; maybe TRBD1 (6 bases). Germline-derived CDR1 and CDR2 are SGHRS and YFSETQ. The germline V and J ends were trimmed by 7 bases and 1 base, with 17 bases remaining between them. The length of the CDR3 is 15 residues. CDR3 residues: CASSGILQGNTEAFF. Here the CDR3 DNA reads TGCGCCAGCTCGGGGATTCTACAGGGGAACACTGAAGCTTTCTTT. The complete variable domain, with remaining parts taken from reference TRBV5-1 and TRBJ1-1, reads KAGVTQTPRYLIKTRGQQVTLSCSPISGHRSVSWYQQTPGQGLQFLFEYFSETQRNKGNFPGRFSGRQFSNSRSEMNVSTLELGDSALYLCASSGILQGNTEAFFGQGTRLTVV.

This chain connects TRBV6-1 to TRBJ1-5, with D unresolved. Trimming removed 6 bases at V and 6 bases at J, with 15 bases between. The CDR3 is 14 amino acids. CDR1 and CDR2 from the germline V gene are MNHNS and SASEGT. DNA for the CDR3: TGTGCCAGCAGGGCTCACGTTTCTGGTCAGCCCCAGCATTTT. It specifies CASRAHVSGQPQHF.

CDR3 region: CASSYSIRLSYEQYF. CDR3 bases: TGTGCCAGCAGTTACTCGATCAGGTTGAGTTACGAGCAGTACTTC. This sequence joins TRBV6-5 and TRBJ2-7; the D is unclear. CDR3 length: 15 residues. The germline gives CDR1 MNHEY, CDR2 SVGAGI. V lost 0 bases and J 4 bases, leaving 13 bases between the germline ends.

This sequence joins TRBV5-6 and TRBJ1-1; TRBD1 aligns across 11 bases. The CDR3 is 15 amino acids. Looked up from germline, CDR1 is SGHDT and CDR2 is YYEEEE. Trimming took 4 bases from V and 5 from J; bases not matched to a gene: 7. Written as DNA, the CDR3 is TGTGCCAGCAGCCGCCGGACAGGGGGCGGGACTGAAGCTTTCTTT. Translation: CASSRRTGGGTEAFF.

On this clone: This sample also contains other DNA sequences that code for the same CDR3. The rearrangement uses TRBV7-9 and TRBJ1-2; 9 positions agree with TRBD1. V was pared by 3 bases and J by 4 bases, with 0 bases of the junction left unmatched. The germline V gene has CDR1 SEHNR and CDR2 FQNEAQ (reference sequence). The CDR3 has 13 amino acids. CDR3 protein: CASSLGQGYGYTF. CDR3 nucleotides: TGTGCCAGCAGCTTGGGACAGGGCTATGGCTACACCTTC.

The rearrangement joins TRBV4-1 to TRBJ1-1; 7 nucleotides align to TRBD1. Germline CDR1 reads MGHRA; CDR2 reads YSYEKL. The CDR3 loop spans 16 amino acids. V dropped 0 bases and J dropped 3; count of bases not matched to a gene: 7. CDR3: CASSQDTDRVDTEAFF. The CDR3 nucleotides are TGCGCCAGCAGCCAAGACACCGACAGGGTTGACACTGAAGCTTTCTTT.

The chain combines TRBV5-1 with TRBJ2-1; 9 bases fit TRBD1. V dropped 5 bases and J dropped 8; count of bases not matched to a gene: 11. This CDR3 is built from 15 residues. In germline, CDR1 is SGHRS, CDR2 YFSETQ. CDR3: CASRHAGQGVDEQFF. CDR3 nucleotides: TGCGCCAGCAGACACGCGGGACAGGGAGTCGATGAGCAGTTCTTC.

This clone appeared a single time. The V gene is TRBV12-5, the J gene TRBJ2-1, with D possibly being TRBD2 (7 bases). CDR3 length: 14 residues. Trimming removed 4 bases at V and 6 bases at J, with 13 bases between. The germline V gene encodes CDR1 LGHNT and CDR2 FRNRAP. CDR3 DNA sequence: TGTGCTAGTGGTTGGGGGGGGGCCGGCAATGAGCAGTTCTTC. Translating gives CASGWGGAGNEQFF.

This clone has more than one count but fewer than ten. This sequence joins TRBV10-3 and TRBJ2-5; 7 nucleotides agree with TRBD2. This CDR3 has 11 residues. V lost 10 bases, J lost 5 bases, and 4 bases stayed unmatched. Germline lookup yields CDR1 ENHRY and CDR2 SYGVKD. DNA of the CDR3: TGTGCCACCCTGGGGGGGGAGACCCAGTACTTC. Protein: CATLGGETQYF.

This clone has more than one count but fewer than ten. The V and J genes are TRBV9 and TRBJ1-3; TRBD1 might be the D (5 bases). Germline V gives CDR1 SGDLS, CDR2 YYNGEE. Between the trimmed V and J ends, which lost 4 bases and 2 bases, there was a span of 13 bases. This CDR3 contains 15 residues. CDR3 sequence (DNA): TGTGCCAGCAGCCCCCCCCAGGGCACTGGAAACACCATATATTTT. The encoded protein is CASSPPQGTGNTIYF.